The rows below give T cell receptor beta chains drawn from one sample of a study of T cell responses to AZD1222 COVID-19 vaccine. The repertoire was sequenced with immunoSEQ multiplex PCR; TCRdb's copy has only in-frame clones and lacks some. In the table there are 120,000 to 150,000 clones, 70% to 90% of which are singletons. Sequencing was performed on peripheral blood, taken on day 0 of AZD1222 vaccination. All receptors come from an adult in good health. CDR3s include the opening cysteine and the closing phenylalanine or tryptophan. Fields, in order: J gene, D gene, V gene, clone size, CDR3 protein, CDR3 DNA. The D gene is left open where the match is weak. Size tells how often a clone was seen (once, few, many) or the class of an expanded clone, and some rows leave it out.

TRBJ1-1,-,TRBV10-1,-,CASSESLQQEAFF,TGCGCCAGCAGTGAGTCGCTTCAGCAGGAAGCTTTCTTT
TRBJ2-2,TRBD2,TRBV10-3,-,CAISESGGAGELFF,TGTGCCATCAGTGAGTCGGGAGGGGCCGGGGAGCTGTTTTTT
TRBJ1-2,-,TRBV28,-,CASSLSGTGLGYTF,TGTGCCAGCAGTTTGTCGGGAACAGGCCTAGGCTACACCTTC
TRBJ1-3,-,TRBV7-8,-,CASSLAASVPAGNTIYF,TGTGCCAGCAGCTTAGCAGCCAGCGTACCGGCCGGAAACACCATATATTTT
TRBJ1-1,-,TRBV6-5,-,CASSLKRGGDTEAFF,TGTGCCAGCAGCCTCAAGAGGGGCGGAGACACTGAAGCTTTCTTT
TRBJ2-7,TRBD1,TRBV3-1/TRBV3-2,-,CASSPTGTLREQYF,TGTGCCAGCAGCCCGACAGGGACCCTTCGCGAGCAGTACTTC
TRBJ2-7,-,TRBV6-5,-,CASRQGLRASYEQYF,TGTGCCAGCAGGCAAGGACTGCGGGCCTCCTACGAGCAGTACTTC
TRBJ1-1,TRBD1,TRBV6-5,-,CASRGQINTEAFF,TGTGCCAGCAGGGGACAGATTAACACTGAAGCTTTCTTT
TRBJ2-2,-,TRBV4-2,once,CASSQTFRQKGGELFF,TGTGCCAGCAGCCAAACGTTCCGACAGAAGGGCGGGGAGCTGTTTTTT
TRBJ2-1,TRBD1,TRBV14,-,CASSLRTGGYNEQFF,TGTGCCAGCAGCCTACGGACAGGGGGCTACAATGAGCAGTTCTTC
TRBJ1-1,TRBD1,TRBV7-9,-,CASRFTGDNTEAFF,TGTGCCAGCAGATTTACAGGGGATAACACTGAAGCTTTCTTT
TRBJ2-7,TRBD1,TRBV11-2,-,CASSRSSGQGYYEQYF,TGTGCCAGCAGCAGAAGTTCGGGACAGGGGTATTACGAGCAGTACTTC
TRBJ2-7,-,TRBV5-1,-,CASSLNGQVYEQYF,TGCGCCAGCAGCTTGAACGGGCAGGTCTACGAGCAGTACTTC
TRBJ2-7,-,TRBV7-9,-,CALERSGNYEQYF,TGTGCCCTCGAAAGGTCCGGGAACTACGAGCAGTACTTC
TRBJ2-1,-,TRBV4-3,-,CASSQDVGGARVGEQFF,TGCGCCAGCAGCCAAGATGTCGGCGGGGCTAGGGTGGGTGAGCAGTTCTTC
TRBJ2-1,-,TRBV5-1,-,CASSLGGHTNEQFF,TGCGCCAGCAGCCTTGGGGGACATACGAATGAGCAGTTCTTC
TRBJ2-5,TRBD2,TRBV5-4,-,CASSPLAGRLQETQYF,TGTGCCAGCAGCCCGCTAGCGGGAAGGTTACAAGAGACCCAGTACTTC
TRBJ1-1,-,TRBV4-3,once,CASSQTDRVNTEAFF,TGCGCCAGCAGCCAAACGGACAGAGTGAACACTGAAGCTTTCTTT
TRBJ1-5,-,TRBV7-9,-,CASSLDYSNQPQHF,TGTGCCAGCAGCTTGGATTATAGCAATCAGCCCCAGCATTTT
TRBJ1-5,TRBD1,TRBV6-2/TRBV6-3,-,CASSTGRRGLQPQHF,TGTGCCAGCAGCACAGGGCGCAGGGGGCTTCAGCCCCAGCATTTT
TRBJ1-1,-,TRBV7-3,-,CASSLSNLTPQAFF,TGTGCCAGCAGCCTAAGTAACCTTACCCCTCAAGCTTTCTTT
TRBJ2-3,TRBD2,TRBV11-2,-,CASSPVGTSQADTQYF,TGTGCCAGCAGCCCCGTCGGGACTAGCCAAGCAGATACGCAGTATTTT
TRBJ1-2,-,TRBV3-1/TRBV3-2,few,CASSQRQAYGYTF,TGTGCCAGCAGCCAACGGCAGGCCTATGGCTACACCTTC
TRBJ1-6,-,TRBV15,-,CATSRENSPLHF,TGTGCCACCAGCAGAGAAAATTCACCCCTCCACTTT
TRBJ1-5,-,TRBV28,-,CASTYEGPGQPQHF,TGTGCCAGCACCTATGAGGGTCCGGGTCAGCCCCAGCATTTT
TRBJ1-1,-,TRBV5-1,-,CASSGNTGNTEAFF,TGCGCCAGCAGCGGCAACACAGGGAACACTGAAGCTTTCTTT
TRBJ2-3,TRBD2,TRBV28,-,CASSFLGAGEDTQYF,TGTGCCAGCAGTTTCTTGGGAGCGGGAGAAGATACGCAGTATTTT
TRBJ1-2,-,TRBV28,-,CASALLGGYTF,TGTGCCAGCGCACTGTTAGGCGGCTACACCTTC
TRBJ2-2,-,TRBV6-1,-,CASSEGGSMELFF,TGTGCCAGCAGTGAAGGTGGGAGTATGGAGCTGTTTTTT
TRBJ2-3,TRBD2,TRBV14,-,CASSQGGTSGRLGDTQYF,TGTGCCAGCAGCCAAGGCGGGACTAGCGGGAGGTTGGGAGATACGCAGTATTTT
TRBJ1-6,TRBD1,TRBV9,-,CASSVRDSNNSPLHF,TGTGCCAGCAGCGTAAGGGACAGTAATAATTCACCCCTCCACTTT
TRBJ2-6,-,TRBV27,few,CASSLSSSLGANVLTF,TGTGCCAGCAGTTTAAGTAGTTCTCTGGGGGCCAACGTCCTGACTTTC
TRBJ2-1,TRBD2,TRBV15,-,CATSTSSGRANEQFF,TGTGCCACCAGCACTTCTAGCGGGAGGGCCAATGAGCAGTTCTTC
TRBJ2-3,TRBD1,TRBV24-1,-,CATSDLRTGGESDTQYF,TGTGCCACCAGTGATTTGCGGACAGGGGGAGAATCAGATACGCAGTATTTT
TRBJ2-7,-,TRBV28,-,CASRLGLNYEQYF,TGTGCCAGCAGACTCGGACTGAACTACGAGCAGTACTTC
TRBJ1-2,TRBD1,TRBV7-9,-,CASSLAYRGLNYGYTF,TGTGCCAGCAGCTTAGCCTACAGGGGACTTAACTATGGCTACACCTTC
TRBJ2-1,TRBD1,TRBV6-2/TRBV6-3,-,CASSLRDSEQFF,TGTGCCAGCAGTTTACGGGACAGTGAGCAGTTCTTC
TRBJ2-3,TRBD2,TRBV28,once,CASSLTSGSTDTQYF,TGTGCCAGCAGTTTAACTAGCGGCAGCACAGATACGCAGTATTTT
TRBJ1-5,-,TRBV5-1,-,CASSWEGDPNQPQHF,TGCGCCAGCAGCTGGGAGGGGGACCCCAATCAGCCCCAGCATTTT
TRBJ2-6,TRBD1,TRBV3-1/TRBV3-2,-,CASSLARTGPGANVLTF,TGTGCCAGCAGCCTAGCCAGGACAGGGCCTGGGGCCAACGTCCTGACTTTC
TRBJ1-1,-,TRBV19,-,CASSRGFYTEAFF,TGTGCCAGTAGCAGGGGTTTTTACACTGAAGCTTTCTTT
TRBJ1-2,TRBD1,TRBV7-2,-,CASSSSRDRVVGYGYTF,TGTGCCAGCAGCTCCTCCCGGGACAGGGTTGTCGGCTATGGCTACACCTTC
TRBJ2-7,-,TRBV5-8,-,CASSWFRGEQYF,TGTGCCAGCAGCTGGTTTAGGGGGGAGCAGTACTTC
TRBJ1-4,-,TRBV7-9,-,CASSFLGQMNEKLFF,TGTGCCAGCAGCTTTTTGGGACAAATGAATGAAAAACTGTTTTTT
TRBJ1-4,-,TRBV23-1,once,CASSPGAGPSLSGEKLFF,TGCGCCAGCAGCCCTGGGGCGGGACCCTCACTTAGCGGCGAAAAACTGTTTTTT
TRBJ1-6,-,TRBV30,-,CAADQGPRYNSPLHF,TGTGCCGCCGACCAGGGTCCCCGCTATAATTCACCCCTCCACTTT
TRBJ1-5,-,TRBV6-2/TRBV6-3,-,CASSYSYSNQPQHF,TGTGCCAGCAGTTACAGCTATAGCAATCAGCCCCAGCATTTT
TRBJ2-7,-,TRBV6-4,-,CASSDILGDEQYF,TGTGCCAGCAGTGACATACTGGGGGACGAGCAGTACTTC
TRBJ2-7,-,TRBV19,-,CASSATWSSYEQYF,TGTGCCAGTAGTGCTACCTGGAGCTCCTACGAGCAGTACTTC
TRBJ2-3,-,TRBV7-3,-,CASSVNGSPDTQYF,TGTGCCAGCAGCGTTAACGGGAGTCCAGATACGCAGTATTTT
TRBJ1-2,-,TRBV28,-,CASSLKGPPYGYTF,TGTGCCAGCAGTTTAAAGGGGCCCCCCTATGGCTACACCTTC
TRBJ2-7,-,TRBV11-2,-,CASSLDPGTSEQYF,TGTGCCAGCAGCTTAGATCCAGGGACTTCCGAGCAGTACTTC
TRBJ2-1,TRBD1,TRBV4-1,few,CASSPRTGGSYNEQFF,TGCGCCAGCAGCCCACGGACAGGTGGATCCTACAATGAGCAGTTCTTC
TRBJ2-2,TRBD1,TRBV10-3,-,CAISTVRQGPGELFF,TGTGCCATCAGTACCGTCCGACAGGGACCCGGGGAGCTGTTTTTT
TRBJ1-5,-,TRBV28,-,CASRRGKVWPRNQPQHF,TGTGCCAGCAGAAGAGGAAAGGTCTGGCCGCGAAATCAGCCCCAGCATTTT
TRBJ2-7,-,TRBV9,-,CASSGPEKGSRQYF,TGTGCCAGCAGCGGCCCGGAAAAGGGGAGTAGGCAGTACTTC
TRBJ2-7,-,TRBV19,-,CASSISTGRRYEQYF,TGTGCCAGTAGTATTAGCACAGGGCGTCGGTACGAGCAGTACTTC